The next 28 T cell receptor beta chains were all read from a single sample in a study of blood T cells in healthy people across ages. A second PCR of roughly 7 to 11 cycles used a sample-barcoded 5' primer and a J-beta primer mix. TCRdb recomputed calls from the 5' RACE reads with MiXCR, one row per CDR3 protein. The table lists some 550,000 distinct CDR3 sequences, roughly 43% of them singletons. The specimen was blood. All receptors come from a man aged 80 or over in good health.

The V gene is TRBV5-1, the J gene TRBJ2-1, with TRBD2 matching 15 bases. The junction had 7 bases not matched to a gene; V was cut back by 4 bases and J by 8 bases. Germline V gene lookup returns CDR1 SGHRS and CDR2 YFSETQ. This CDR3 has 16 amino acids. The CDR3 region is CASSRGTSGRTDEQFF. The CDR3, as DNA: TGCGCCAGCAGCCGCGGGACTAGCGGGAGGACGGATGAGCAGTTCTTC.

This clonotype was observed a few times. A much larger clone sits a single nucleotide away, making a read error possible. The J gene is TRBJ2-1, the V gene TRBV6-5; no reliable D call. This CDR3 region has 14 residues. CDR1 and CDR2 (germline): MNHEY, SVGAGI. V lost 2 bases to trimming and J lost 9 bases, with 14 bases between them. The CDR3 bases are TGTGCCAGCAGTTACGCAAGTAGCAGAAGTGAGCAGTTCTTC. Its protein is CASSYASSRSEQFF.

This clonotype has just a few counts. The chain is built from TRBV28 and TRBJ2-1; D is unclear. The ends were cut back, 4 bases at V and 0 bases at J, with 13 bases in the middle. Germline lookup yields CDR1 MDHEN and CDR2 SYDVKM. The CDR3 contains 16 residues. CDR3 sequence: CASSSLGVPSYNEQFF. CDR3 nucleotide sequence: TGTGCCAGCAGTTCCCTCGGAGTCCCCTCCTACAATGAGCAGTTCTTC.

The CDR3 spells CAWRGQRSTYEQYF. The CDR3 nucleotides read TGTGCCTGGAGGGGTCAGCGTTCGACCTACGAGCAGTACTTC. This chain connects TRBV30 to TRBJ2-7, with unresolved D. Germline values: CDR1 GTSNPN, CDR2 SVGIG (reference sequence). The CDR3 consists of 14 residues. Trimming removed 3 bases at V and 2 bases at J, with 14 bases between.

This clonotype was picked up many times. The CDR3 sequence: CASSPGLAEYNEQFF. The CDR3 coding sequence is TGTGCCAGCAGCCCCGGGCTAGCGGAATACAATGAGCAGTTCTTC. This chain joins TRBV7-3 and TRBJ2-1; 7 bases match TRBD2. In germline, CDR1 is SGHTA, CDR2 FQGTGA. After removal of 5 bases from V and 4 bases from J, the junction contained 8 bases not matched to a gene. The length of the CDR3 is 15 residues.

This clonotype showed up just a few times. J is TRBJ1-1 and V is TRBV25-1; no firm D call. Germline V gene data show CDR1 as MGHDK and CDR2 as SYGVNS. Trimming cost V 1 base and J 1 base, with 10 bases left between them. CDR3 length: 15 residues. CDR3 amino acids: CASSELSAGNTEAFF. CDR3 nucleotide sequence: TGTGCCAGCAGTGAATTGTCAGCGGGGAACACTGAAGCTTTCTTT.

The chain has TRBV7-9 and TRBJ1-4; 7 nucleotides align to TRBD1. Looked up from germline, CDR1 is SEHNR and CDR2 is FQNEAQ (reference sequence). CDR3 length: 18 amino acids. V shed 5 bases and J 0 bases; nucleotides not matched to a gene: 12. CDR3 amino acids: CASSPRTGSVATNEKLFF. The CDR3 nucleotides read TGTGCCAGCAGCCCCAGGACAGGTTCTGTGGCAACTAATGAAAAACTGTTTTTT.

This chain links TRBV14 with TRBJ1-2; TRBD1 aligns across 7 bases. This CDR3 is 15 amino acids long. Germline loops: CDR1 SGHDN, CDR2 FVKESK. Trimming took 1 base from V and 2 from J; bases not matched to a gene: 4. The DNA of the CDR3 is TGTGCCAGCAGCCAAGGAAAAGGGGGCAACTATGGCTACACCTTC. Its translation is CASSQGKGGNYGYTF.

The genes are TRBV5-6 and TRBJ2-7; 8 bases are a match to TRBD1. V gave up 0 bases and J gave up 3 bases; unmatched junction bases: 5. CDR3 length equals 15 residues. CDR1 SGHDT and CDR2 YYEEEE come from the germline V gene. CDR3 protein: CASSLGWTGHYEQYF. In nucleotides, the CDR3 is TGTGCCAGCAGCTTGGGCTGGACAGGGCACTACGAGCAGTACTTC.

This clonotype turned up a few times. The chain employs TRBV29-1 and TRBJ2-1, with D possibly matching TRBD2 (7 bases). This CDR3 has 14 amino acids. The ends were cut back, 7 bases at V and 0 bases at J, with 13 bases in the middle. Germline V gene sequence: CDR1 SQVTM, CDR2 ANQGSEA. The CDR3 region is CSAKGGSSYNEQFF. CDR3 DNA: TGCAGCGCCAAGGGGGGGAGCTCCTACAATGAGCAGTTCTTC.

In its sample, this clonotype was seen once. A single base separates this from a much larger clone, so it may be a read error. The chain links TRBV5-5 to TRBJ2-1; TRBD2 agrees at 9 bases. Germline V CDR1 and CDR2: SGHKS, YYEKEE (reference sequence). The CDR3 is made up of 16 amino acids. J gave up 4 bases and V 0 bases, and 5 bases lay outside the gene matches. This CDR3 reads CASSLVPSGEYNEQFF. CDR3 in DNA: TGTGCCAGCAGCTTGGTTCCTAGCGGGGAATACAATGAGCAGTTCTTC.

The V gene is TRBV4-2, the J gene TRBJ2-7; 9 nucleotides agree with TRBD2. V dropped 1 base and J dropped 2; count of bases not matched to a gene: 9. Germline V CDR1 and CDR2: LGHNA, YNFKEQ. The CDR3 totals 17 residues. The CDR3 DNA reads as TGTGCCAGCAGCCAAGGGTCTGCTAGCGGGAAAACCTACGAGCAGTACTTC. Its translation is CASSQGSASGKTYEQYF.

This clonotype was counted only a few times. The rearrangement joins TRBV5-1 to TRBJ2-7; tentative D call: TRBD1 (5 bases). The germline V gene has CDR1 SGHRS and CDR2 YFSETQ. V was trimmed by 2 bases and J by 5 bases, leaving 11 bases between them. The CDR3 sequence is 13 residues long. The CDR3 nucleotides read TGCGCCAGCAGCTTACAGGCCCCCCACGAGCAGTACTTC. It encodes CASSLQAPHEQYF. Complete variable domain (other parts from reference TRBV5-1 and TRBJ2-7): KAGVTQTPRYLIKTRGQQVTLSCSPISGHRSVSWYQQTPGQGLQFLFEYFSETQRNKGNFPGRFSGRQFSNSRSEMNVSTLELGDSALYLCASSLQAPHEQYFGPGTRLTVT.

This clonotype was seen a handful of times. The J gene is TRBJ1-5, the V gene TRBV27; no clear D. V was clipped by 3 bases and J by 5 bases, with 8 bases between them. Germline CDR1 MNHEY, CDR2 SMNVEV (reference sequence). The CDR3 extends over 13 amino acids. As DNA, the CDR3 is TGTGCCAGCAGTTTCTTCAGATATCAGCCCCAGCATTTT. Translated, it gives CASSFFRYQPQHF.

This clonotype came up many times. J is TRBJ1-2 and V is TRBV6-5; 11 nucleotides align to TRBD1. This CDR3 region has 17 residues. Germline CDR1 is MNHEY and CDR2 is SVGAGI. V gave up 1 base and J gave up 6 bases; unmatched junction bases: 10. The CDR3 is CASSYLDRGQVRDGYTF. In DNA, the CDR3 is TGTGCCAGCAGTTACTTGGACAGGGGGCAGGTTCGGGATGGCTACACCTTC.

This clonotype was detected only a few times. This sequence joins TRBV5-1 and TRBJ2-1; TRBD1 aligns across 7 bases. CDR1 is SGHRS, CDR2 YFSETQ, per germline. The CDR3 is 14 amino acids. V shed 4 bases and J 7 bases; nucleotides not matched to a gene: 8. In DNA form, the CDR3 reads TGCGCCAGCAGCCCAGAGGGGGCATTGAATGAGCAGTTCTTC. It codes for CASSPEGALNEQFF. Full variable domain (outside the CDR3, taken from reference TRBV5-1 and TRBJ2-1): KAGVTQTPRYLIKTRGQQVTLSCSPISGHRSVSWYQQTPGQGLQFLFEYFSETQRNKGNFPGRFSGRQFSNSRSEMNVSTLELGDSALYLCASSPEGALNEQFFGPGTRLTVL.

The chain links TRBV6-2 or TRBV6-3 to TRBJ1-1, with D unclear. Trimming took off 6 bases at V and 0 bases at J, with 14 bases between the two ends. Germline CDR1 and CDR2: MNHEY and SVGEGT. CDR3 length: 15 residues. The CDR3 reads CASSANGVMNTEAFF. The DNA for the CDR3 is TGTGCCAGCAGCGCCAACGGGGTAATGAACACTGAAGCTTTCTTT.

This chain joins TRBV5-1 and TRBJ2-1, with 7 nucleotides matching TRBD1. Germline loops: CDR1 SGHRS, CDR2 YFSETQ. The CDR3 is made up of 16 amino acids. After removal of 2 bases from V and 5 bases from J, the junction contained 10 bases not matched to a gene. The CDR3 bases are TGCGCCAGCAGCTTAACCACGGGACAGCTACACAATGAGCAGTTCTTC. It specifies CASSLTTGQLHNEQFF.

The V gene is TRBV6-2 or TRBV6-3, the J gene TRBJ2-1; 11 bases map to TRBD1. Germline V gene data show CDR1 as MNHEY and CDR2 as SVGEGT. With 2 bases clipped from V and 7 bases from J, the junction kept 4 bases outside the gene matches. CDR3 length equals 15 residues. In nucleotides, the CDR3 is TGTGCCAGCAGTTACGGGGACAGGGGGTTGAATGAGCAGTTCTTC. As protein: CASSYGDRGLNEQFF.

The chain recombines TRBV7-2 with TRBJ1-5; the D gene is possibly TRBD1 (6 bases). The germline CDR1 and CDR2 sequences are SGHTA and FQGNSA. Trimming pared 2 bases from V and 1 base from J, leaving 12 bases between. The CDR3 length is 16 residues. The CDR3 coding sequence is TGTGCCAGCAGCTTAAGTGGGGGCGGGAGCAATCAGCCCCAGCATTTT. This encodes CASSLSGGGSNQPQHF.

The genes are TRBV4-1 and TRBJ1-6, with 9 bases fitting TRBD1. V shed 5 bases and J 10 bases; nucleotides not matched to a gene: 6. The germline CDR1 and CDR2 sequences are MGHRA and YSYEKL. The CDR3 length is 14 residues. CDR3 in amino acids: CASSITTGGSPLHF. CDR3 DNA sequence: TGCGCCAGCAGCATCACGACAGGGGGATCACCCCTCCACTTT.

There are a few counts of this clonotype. The chain carries TRBV20-1 and TRBJ2-1; 7 bases line up with TRBD1. This CDR3 is built from 12 residues. V was clipped by 6 bases and J by 6 bases; unmatched bases: 5. In germline, CDR1 is DFQATT, CDR2 SNEGSKA (reference sequence). CDR3 DNA sequence: TGCAGTGCAATCGACAGGGCCAATGAGCAGTTCTTC. It translates to CSAIDRANEQFF.

There are a few counts of this clonotype. The V and J genes are TRBV7-3 and TRBJ2-5; D is perhaps TRBD1 (6 bases). CDR1 and CDR2 from the germline V gene are SGHTA and FQGTGA. CDR3 length equals 16 residues. With 5 bases removed from V and 4 bases from J, the gap between germline ends came to 20 bases. The CDR3 here is CASSPGVLRDIETQYF. In DNA form, the CDR3 reads TGTGCCAGCAGCCCCGGAGTCCTTCGGGACATAGAGACCCAGTACTTC.

This clonotype has more than one count but fewer than ten. The rearrangement uses TRBV11-2 and TRBJ2-1; 7 bases map to TRBD1. CDR3 size: 13 residues. Per the germline V gene, CDR1 is SGHAT and CDR2 is FQNNGV. Trimming cost V 0 bases and J 9 bases; bases outside gene matches: 2. CDR3 DNA: TGTGCCAGCAGCTTAGAACCAGGGGGTGAGCAGTTCTTC. Translating it yields CASSLEPGGEQFF.

This clonotype was picked up a small number of times. CDR3 residues: CASSLDLRGGEQYF. CDR3 DNA sequence: TGTGCCAGCAGCTTGGATCTCAGGGGAGGCGAGCAGTACTTC. This rearrangement joins TRBV2 to TRBJ2-7; the D gene could be TRBD1 or TRBD2 (6 bases each). V was pared by 6 bases and J by 6 bases, with 18 bases between. The germline V gene encodes CDR1 SNHLY and CDR2 FYNNEI. The CDR3 extends over 14 amino acids.

CDR3 coding DNA: TGTGCCAGCTCACCACTACAGACTCCTCATGAGCAGTACTTC. Translation: CASSPLQTPHEQYF. The chain couples TRBV18 to TRBJ2-5; the D is unclear. This CDR3 has 14 amino acids. Trimming took 1 base from V and 11 from J, leaving 17 bases between them. The germline V gene encodes CDR1 KGHSH and CDR2 LQKENI.

V gene TRBV6-2 or TRBV6-3 combines with J gene TRBJ2-1, with a weak D call TRBD1 (6 bases). This CDR3 comprises 16 residues. Germline V gene sequence: CDR1 MNHEY, CDR2 SVGEGT. Trimming took off 4 bases at V and 6 bases at J, with 19 bases between the two ends. DNA for the CDR3: TGTGCCAGCAGTTCGTGTCAGGGGCATATAGGCAATGAGCAGTTCTTC. Protein sequence: CASSSCQGHIGNEQFF.

This rearrangement joins TRBV5-1 to TRBJ2-1; 9 nucleotides align to TRBD2. With V trimmed by 0 bases and J by 7 bases, 8 bases remained unmatched. Per germline, CDR1 SGHRS and CDR2 YFSETQ. There are 16 residues in the CDR3. CDR3: CASSLAGGGAQNEQFF. The CDR3 DNA follows: TGCGCCAGCAGCTTGGCGGGCGGGGGGGCTCAGAATGAGCAGTTCTTC.